The 13 T cell receptor beta chains in this list originate from one sample, sequenced in a study of cytomegalovirus exposure and HLA in healthy donors. The PCR was carried out with 60 Vbeta primers and 13 Jbeta primers. Some clones are missing from TCRdb's copy, which holds only in-frame ones; the method was immunoSEQ multiplex PCR. The sample spans 50,000 or so clones; the ten largest clones claim less than 2.5%. The specimen was PBMCs. These receptors were collected from a woman in her late teens or twenties in good health and CMV-seronegative.

The chain joins TRBV4-1 to TRBJ2-7, with TRBD1 identical over 11 bases. J lost 3 bases, V lost 3 bases, and 10 bases had no gene match. The CDR3 has 17 residues. In germline, CDR1 is MGHRA, CDR2 YSYEKL. The CDR3 sequence is CASSQLPGQGGGYEQYF. For the CDR3, the DNA is TGCGCCAGCAGCCAGCTTCCGGGACAGGGGGGGGGCTACGAGCAGTACTTC.

This sequence joins TRBV29-1 and TRBJ1-2; the D gene is possibly TRBD1 (5 bases). In germline, CDR1 is SQVTM, CDR2 ANQGSEA. The CDR3 length is 11 residues. V gave up 3 bases and J gave up 3 bases, with 5 bases separating them. CDR3 nucleotide sequence: TGCAGCGTTGACAGGGACTATGGCTACACCTTC. Translation: CSVDRDYGYTF.

The chain employs TRBV5-1 and TRBJ1-6; 7 bases map to TRBD1. The CDR3 is made up of 15 amino acids. Trimming removed 4 bases from V and 4 bases from J; junction bases left unmatched: 5. Germline V lookup: CDR1 SGHRS, CDR2 YFSETQ. As DNA, the CDR3 is TGCGCCAGCAGCGCGATACAGGGGTATAATTCACCCCTCCACTTT. Protein: CASSAIQGYNSPLHF.

The rearrangement joins TRBV28 to TRBJ2-7, with 8 bases matching TRBD2. CDR1 MDHEN and CDR2 SYDVKM come from the germline V gene. V was pared by 8 bases and J by 7 bases, with 13 bases of the junction left unmatched. CDR3 length equals 14 residues. The CDR3 loop reads CASDVPGGRAEQYF. The CDR3 DNA sequence: TGTGCCAGCGACGTCCCGGGGGGGAGGGCGGAGCAGTACTTC.

DNA of the CDR3: TGTGCCAGCAGCCAACGCCTGTTGCGGGGGGACAATGAGCAGTTCTTC. It translates to CASSQRLLRGDNEQFF. The chain has TRBV4-2 and TRBJ2-1, with TRBD2 matching over 8 bases. The J segment lost 5 bases and the V segment lost 2 bases, leaving 8 bases of the junction unmatched. CDR3 length: 16 amino acids. Germline assignment: CDR1 LGHNA and CDR2 YNFKEQ.

The V gene is TRBV4-1, the J gene TRBJ1-3, with D unresolved. The CDR3 contains 17 residues. V was shortened by 4 bases and J by 1 base, with 17 bases between the two germline ends. Germline CDR1 and CDR2: MGHRA and YSYEKL. The CDR3 sequence: CASSRVHSAPSGNTIYF. CDR3 coding DNA: TGCGCCAGCAGCCGCGTCCATTCTGCGCCTTCTGGAAACACCATATATTTT.

The rearrangement uses TRBV27 and TRBJ2-7, with 8 positions matching TRBD1. The CDR3 runs to 18 residues. Germline V lookup: CDR1 MNHEY, CDR2 SMNVEV (reference sequence). After removal of 6 bases from V and 1 base from J, the junction contained 17 bases not matched to a gene. DNA for the CDR3: TGTGCCAGCAGCCGTAAAAACCGACAGGGGCCGGTTTCCTACGAGCAGTACTTC. It translates to CASSRKNRQGPVSYEQYF.

The CDR3 reads CASSVAGGDWETQYF. The CDR3 DNA follows: TGTGCCAGCAGCGTAGCTGGCGGGGACTGGGAGACCCAGTACTTC. The J gene is TRBJ2-5, the V gene TRBV9, with a weak D call TRBD2 (6 bases). V dropped 0 bases and J dropped 5 bases, with 14 bases sitting between them. The CDR3 is made up of 15 amino acids. Germline lookup yields CDR1 SGDLS and CDR2 YYNGEE.

The rearrangement uses TRBV4-1 and TRBJ1-5; a weak D match, TRBD1 (5 bases). With 0 bases removed from V and 0 bases from J, the gap between germline ends came to 18 bases. CDR1 and CDR2 from the germline V gene are MGHRA and YSYEKL. The CDR3 has 19 residues. CDR3 nucleotide sequence: TGCGCCAGCAGCCAAGATCGGGAGGGGCTATGGACTAGCAATCAGCCCCAGCATTTT. Translating it yields CASSQDREGLWTSNQPQHF.

The chain joins TRBV7-8 to TRBJ2-1; a weak D match, TRBD2 (6 bases). The V and J ends lost 5 bases and 7 bases respectively, with 18 bases between them. The CDR3 is made up of 15 amino acids. The germline V gene has CDR1 SGHVS and CDR2 FQNEAQ. CDR3 coding DNA: TGTGCCAGCAGCCAACTCCCGGGAGTAGGGAATGAGCAGTTCTTC. It yields the protein CASSQLPGVGNEQFF. Together with reference TRBV7-8 and TRBJ2-1, the CDR3 gives the full variable domain: GAGVSQSPRYKVAKRGQDVALRCDPISGHVSLFWYQQALGQGPEFLTYFQNEAQLDKSGLPSDRFFAERPEGSVSTLKIQRTQQEDSAVYLCASSQLPGVGNEQFFGPGTRLTVL.

This chain uses TRBV19 with TRBJ2-1, with 8 positions matching TRBD2. Germline V lookup: CDR1 LNHDA, CDR2 SQIVND (reference sequence). With V trimmed by 2 bases and J by 6 bases, 6 bases remained unmatched. The CDR3 contains 15 residues. CDR3 amino acids: CASSIIAGTGNEQFF. CDR3 in DNA: TGTGCCAGTAGTATAATAGCGGGGACCGGCAATGAGCAGTTCTTC.

The chain has TRBV5-1 and TRBJ1-1; 9 bases fit TRBD1. CDR1 is SGHRS, CDR2 YFSETQ, per germline. Unmatched junction bases numbered 6, after V lost 0 bases and J lost 0 bases. The CDR3 extends over 17 amino acids. CDR3 in amino acids: CASSLGGTGYMNTEAFF. The CDR3 nucleotides are TGCGCCAGCAGCTTGGGGGGGACAGGGTACATGAACACTGAAGCTTTCTTT.

The V and J genes are TRBV6-6 and TRBJ1-5; D gene uncertain. The germline V gene has CDR1 MNHNY and CDR2 SVGAGI (reference sequence). The CDR3 contains 13 residues. The germline V and J ends were trimmed by 6 bases and 6 bases, with 12 bases remaining between them. The CDR3, as DNA: TGTGCCAGCAGGATAGATTTTGGTCAGCCCCAGCATTTT. It yields the protein CASRIDFGQPQHF.